These 22 T cell receptor beta chains share one sample of origin, sequenced in a study of spatial heterogeneity in lung cancer. Each CDR3 protein gets one entry after TCRdb re-called the 5' RACE reads with MiXCR. The sample holds roughly 5,000 distinct CDR3 sequences; about 3% are singletons and the top ten take roughly a quarter. As to time point: sample taken at primary tumor resection. This specimen was normal lung tissue next to the tumor, taken at surgery. These receptors originate from a male donor with early-stage non-small cell lung cancer.

The chain combines TRBV7-2 with TRBJ2-5; D uncertain. CDR3 length equals 14 residues. V was pared by 4 bases and J by 1 base, with 10 bases between. The germline V gene has CDR1 SGHTA and CDR2 FQGNSA. CDR3: CASSSNTLQETQYF. The DNA for the CDR3 is TGTGCCAGCAGCTCCAATACTCTCCAAGAGACCCAGTACTTC. Variable domain in full (rest from reference TRBV7-2 and TRBJ2-5): GAGVSQSPSNKVTEKGKDVELRCDPISGHTALYWYRQSLGQGLEFLIYFQGNSAPDKSGLPSDRFSAERTGGSVSTLTIQRTQQEDSAVYLCASSSNTLQETQYFGPGTRLLVL.

The chain recombines TRBV19 with TRBJ1-1, with 7 bases matching TRBD1. The V gene end was trimmed by 8 bases and the J gene end by 1 base; junction bases not matched to a gene: 7. This CDR3 has 14 amino acids. CDR1 LNHDA and CDR2 SQIVND come from the germline V gene (reference sequence). The CDR3 coding sequence is TGTGCCAGTGGCAGGGGGGGGGCGAACACTGAAGCTTTCTTT. This codes for CASGRGGANTEAFF.

By proportion, this clonotype is medium-sized. This chain connects TRBV29-1 to TRBJ2-3; D is uncertain. The V gene lost 2 bases and the J gene lost 1 base, with 13 bases spanning the gap. Germline CDR1 is SQVTM and CDR2 is ANQGSEA. The CDR3 contains 15 residues. Here the CDR3 reads CSVELTFRRTDTQYF. CDR3 DNA: TGCAGCGTTGAACTTACATTCCGACGCACAGATACGCAGTATTTT.

Remarks on this clonotype: This CDR3 is missing its conserved last phenylalanine or tryptophan, likely due to a read error. The DNA is left out, because the CDR3 cannot be placed on it with certainty; the CDR3 is given as TCRdb lists it. V usage is TRBV2 and J usage is TRBJ2-1; the table names TRBD2, a call not compared with the DNA. A total of 15 residues make up the CDR3, ends included. CDR1 is SNHLY and CDR2 is FYNNEI in the germline V gene. CDR3 protein: CASAGGASAYNEQCG.

In its sample, this clonotype ranks as medium-sized (0.01 to 0.1%). The chain recombines TRBV5-1 with TRBJ2-1; the D call may be TRBD1 or TRBD2 (5 bases each). The CDR3 is 14 residues long. V lost 6 bases, J lost 0 bases, and 10 bases lay in between. Germline V lookup: CDR1 SGHRS, CDR2 YFSETQ. Here the CDR3 DNA reads TGCGCCAGCACCTGGGGGAACTCCTACAATGAGCAGTTCTTC. Amino acid sequence: CASTWGNSYNEQFF.

This clonotype was detected many times. The J gene is TRBJ2-7, the V gene TRBV5-1; maybe TRBD2 (6 bases). Germline V gene sequence: CDR1 SGHRS, CDR2 YFSETQ. The CDR3 consists of 14 residues. The V end lost 4 bases, the J end lost 0 bases, and 11 bases lay between the germline ends. The CDR3 spells CASSPLADSYEQYF. The CDR3 DNA is TGCGCCAGCAGCCCTTTAGCGGACTCCTACGAGCAGTACTTC.

By sample share, this clonotype is medium-sized (0.01 to 0.1%). V gene TRBV28 combines with J gene TRBJ2-1, with 15 positions matching TRBD2. V trimming: 7 bases; J trimming: 8 bases; junction bases outside the gene matches: 15. From germline, CDR1 is MDHEN and CDR2 SYDVKM. The CDR3 has 18 residues. The CDR3: CASKPGLAGGQSRDEQFF. As DNA, the CDR3 is TGTGCCAGCAAGCCGGGACTAGCGGGGGGCCAGTCTCGCGATGAGCAGTTCTTC.

This clonotype is medium-sized. The chain combines TRBV20-1 with TRBJ2-3, with a tentative D call TRBD1 (7 bases). This CDR3 has 13 residues. V lost 3 bases and J 5 bases, leaving 12 bases between the germline ends. From germline, CDR1 is DFQATT and CDR2 SNEGSKA (reference sequence). CDR3 residues: CSARSQGGDTQYF. The CDR3 bases are TGCAGTGCTAGGTCGCAGGGGGGAGATACGCAGTATTTT.

This clonotype was counted many times. The J gene is TRBJ2-2, the V gene TRBV19; 10 bases fit TRBD2. The CDR3 has 14 amino acids. Per germline, CDR1 LNHDA and CDR2 SQIVND (reference sequence). V lost 6 bases, J lost 7 bases, and 5 bases stayed unmatched. The CDR3 DNA follows: TGTGCCAGTAGAAGCGGGGGGGCCGGCGGGGAGCTGTTTTTT. As protein: CASRSGGAGGELFF.

By share, this clonotype counts as medium-sized. The genes are TRBV20-1 and TRBJ1-1; TRBD1 agrees at 9 bases. Germline lookup yields CDR1 DFQATT and CDR2 SNEGSKA (reference sequence). Trimming took 5 bases from V and 2 from J; bases not matched to a gene: 6. There are 14 residues in the CDR3. The chain's CDR3 is CSALQGQGNTEAFF. CDR3 in DNA: TGCAGTGCTCTCCAGGGACAGGGTAACACTGAAGCTTTCTTT.

By share, this clonotype ranks as medium-sized (0.01 to 0.1%). The V and J genes are TRBV7-2 and TRBJ2-7, with a weak D call TRBD2 (6 bases). The CDR3 has 13 amino acids. Germline V gives CDR1 SGHTA, CDR2 FQGNSA. Trimming shortened V by 1 base and J by 7 bases, and 11 bases separated the two germline ends. CDR3 nucleotide sequence: TGTGCCAGCAGCTTAGATGCGGGGAAAGAGCAGTACTTC. As protein: CASSLDAGKEQYF.

This clonotype was detected only a few times. The chain recombines TRBV5-1 with TRBJ2-2; D gene uncertain. CDR3 length equals 14 residues. Germline loops: CDR1 SGHRS, CDR2 YFSETQ. The V end was cut by 0 bases, the J end by 1 base, with 4 bases between. The CDR3 loop reads CASSLVGNTGELFF. CDR3 nucleotide sequence: TGCGCCAGCAGCTTGGTCGGGAACACCGGGGAGCTGTTTTTT.

Ten or more counts support this clonotype. The chain combines TRBV20-1 with TRBJ1-5, with a tentative D call TRBD1 (6 bases). V gave up 4 bases and J gave up 4 bases, with 11 bases separating them. The CDR3 is made up of 13 amino acids. Germline V gene sequence: CDR1 DFQATT, CDR2 SNEGSKA (reference sequence). The CDR3 DNA reads TGCAGTGCTAAGGGGGATAGGAATCAGCCCCAGCATTTT. Translated: CSAKGDRNQPQHF.

This clonotype was counted between two and nine times. The V gene is TRBV30, the J gene TRBJ1-1; D is uncertain. The V end lost 1 base, the J end lost 0 bases, and 15 bases lay between the germline ends. The V gene's germline CDR1 is GTSNPN and CDR2 SVGIG (reference sequence). CDR3 length equals 16 residues. The CDR3 coding sequence is TGTGCCTGGAGTGGGGGAATTGCCTCGATGAACACTGAAGCTTTCTTT. Its protein is CAWSGGIASMNTEAFF.

This clonotype was seen repeatedly, ten times or more. This CDR3 reads CACNRDSGNTIYF. Here the CDR3 DNA reads TGTGCCTGCAACAGGGACTCTGGAAACACCATATATTTT. This chain uses TRBV30 with TRBJ1-3; TRBD1 might be the D (6 bases). CDR1 is GTSNPN and CDR2 is SVGIG in the germline V gene (reference sequence). This CDR3 spans 13 amino acids. Trimming stripped 6 bases from V and 0 bases from J, with 9 bases between.

The table lists this clonotype with many counts. J is TRBJ2-7 and V is TRBV12-2; the D call in the table, TRBD2, was not verified against the DNA. TRBV12-2 is termed a pseudogene. The length of the CDR3 is 16 residues. This CDR3 reads CASRLPAISGDYEQYF. The CDR3 nucleotides read TGTGCAAGTCGCTTACCGGCAATTAGCGGGGACTACGAGCAGTACTTC.

The sample holds many counts of this clonotype. This rearrangement joins TRBV20-1 to TRBJ2-1; 11 nucleotides align to TRBD1. CDR1 and CDR2 (germline): DFQATT, SNEGSKA (reference sequence). The CDR3 extends over 16 amino acids. V was clipped by 3 bases and J by 7 bases; unmatched bases: 11. Written as DNA, the CDR3 is TGCAGTGCTAGGCCCACTGGACAGGGGGCAGGGAATGAGCAGTTCTTC. Translated: CSARPTGQGAGNEQFF.

This clonotype occurred many times. The chain combines TRBV29-1 with TRBJ1-1; the D gene is possibly TRBD1 (6 bases). The V and J ends lost 6 bases and 1 base respectively, with 12 bases between them. Germline lookup yields CDR1 SQVTM and CDR2 ANQGSEA. CDR3 size: 13 residues. In DNA form, the CDR3 reads TGCAGCGTCCGGGAGGGACAGAACACTGAAGCTTTCTTT. Its protein product is CSVREGQNTEAFF.

This clonotype showed up many times. The CDR3 sequence is CASRRWGVNEKLFF. DNA for the CDR3: TGTGCCAGCAGACGTTGGGGCGTTAATGAAAAACTGTTTTTT. The chain couples TRBV7-9 to TRBJ1-4, with D maybe TRBD1 (5 bases). V was trimmed by 6 bases and J by 4 bases, leaving 12 bases between them. Per the germline V gene, CDR1 is SEHNR and CDR2 is FQNEAQ (reference sequence). The CDR3 is made up of 14 amino acids.

This clonotype is categorized as medium-sized. The chain carries TRBV29-1 and TRBJ2-3; 8 bases agree with TRBD1. The germline gives CDR1 SQVTM, CDR2 ANQGSEA. V shed 3 bases, J shed 5 bases, and the junction held 10 bases outside the gene matches. This CDR3 comprises 15 residues. The CDR3 sequence: CSVDLGRGRGDTQYF. DNA of the CDR3: TGCAGCGTTGATCTGGGCAGGGGGCGAGGAGATACGCAGTATTTT.

The sample holds many counts of this clonotype. The chain links TRBV6-5 to TRBJ1-5; perhaps TRBD1 as D (5 bases). Germline values: CDR1 MNHEY, CDR2 SVGAGI. V lost 6 bases and J lost 9, with 15 bases in between. The CDR3 contains 13 residues. The CDR3 is CASRPGQGRPQHF. Here the CDR3 DNA reads TGTGCCAGCAGACCCGGTCAGGGTCGGCCCCAGCATTTT.

This clonotype is judged medium-sized. CDR3 bases: TGTGCCAGCAGCAAAGTATTACAGGGGTCTACTTACTCCGTC. Translated, it gives CASSKVLQGSTYSV. V gene TRBV21-1 combines with J gene TRBJ2-7; the tabulated D call, TRBD1, remains unverified against the DNA. TRBV21-1 is deemed a pseudogene. The CDR3 has 14 amino acids.